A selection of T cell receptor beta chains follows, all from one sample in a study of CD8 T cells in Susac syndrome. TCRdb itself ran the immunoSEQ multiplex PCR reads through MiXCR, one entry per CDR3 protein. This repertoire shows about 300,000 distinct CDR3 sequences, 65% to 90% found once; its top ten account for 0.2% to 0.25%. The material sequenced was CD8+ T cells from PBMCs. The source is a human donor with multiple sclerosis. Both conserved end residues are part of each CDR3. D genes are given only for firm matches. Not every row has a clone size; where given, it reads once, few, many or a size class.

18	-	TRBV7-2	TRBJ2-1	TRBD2	CASSPAGTSGTPYNEQFF	TGTGCCAGCAGCCCCGCCGGGACTAGCGGGACCCCCTACAATGAGCAGTTCTTC
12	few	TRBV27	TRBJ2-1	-	CASSLTDNEQFF	TGTGCCAGCAGTTTAACAGACAATGAGCAGTTCTTC
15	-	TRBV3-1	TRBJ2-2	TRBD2	CASSHPASGSGELFF	TGTGCCAGCAGCCACCCCGCTAGCGGGTCCGGGGAGCTGTTTTTT
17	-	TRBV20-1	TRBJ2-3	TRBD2	CSARERETSRNTDTQYF	TGCAGTGCTAGAGAGAGGGAGACTAGCCGAAACACAGATACGCAGTATTTT
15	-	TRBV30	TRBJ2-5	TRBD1	CAWSQRQGERETQYF	TGTGCCTGGAGTCAAAGACAGGGCGAGCGAGAGACCCAGTACTTC
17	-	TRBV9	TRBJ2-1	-	CASSAPGGQKSYNEQFF	TGTGCCAGCAGCGCCCCCGGGGGACAGAAATCCTACAATGAGCAGTTCTTC
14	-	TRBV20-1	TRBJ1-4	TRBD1	CSAYPGQGGEKLFF	TGCAGTGCATATCCGGGACAGGGTGGGGAAAAACTGTTTTTT
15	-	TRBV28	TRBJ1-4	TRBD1	CASSSRQGENEKLFF	TGTGCCAGCAGTTCCCGACAGGGGGAGAATGAAAAACTGTTTTTT
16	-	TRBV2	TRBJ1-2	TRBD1	CASSATRQGLFYGYTF	TGTGCCAGCAGTGCTACCCGACAGGGCCTTTTCTATGGCTACACCTTC
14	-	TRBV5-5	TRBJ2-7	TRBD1	CASSFRDRADEQYF	TGTGCCAGCAGCTTCCGGGACAGGGCCGACGAGCAGTACTTC
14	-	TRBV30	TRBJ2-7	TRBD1	CAWSSGTGNYEQYF	TGTGCCTGGAGCTCCGGGACAGGGAACTACGAGCAGTACTTC
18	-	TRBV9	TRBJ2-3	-	CASSVGRPRGSSTDTQYF	TGTGCCAGCAGCGTAGGTCGGCCTAGGGGATCTAGCACAGATACGCAGTATTTT
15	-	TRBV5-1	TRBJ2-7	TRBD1	CASGPLDRGLWEQYF	TGCGCCAGCGGCCCACTGGACAGGGGATTGTGGGAGCAGTACTTC
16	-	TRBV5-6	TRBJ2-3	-	CASSLAAGISTDTQYF	TGTGCCAGCAGCTTGGCAGCCGGAATTAGCACAGATACGCAGTATTTT
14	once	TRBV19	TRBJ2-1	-	CASSPSPSYNEQFF	TGTGCCAGTAGTCCAAGTCCTTCCTACAATGAGCAGTTCTTC
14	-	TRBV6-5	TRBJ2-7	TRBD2	CASSYRGGNYEQYF	TGTGCCAGCAGTTACCGCGGGGGAAACTACGAGCAGTACTTC
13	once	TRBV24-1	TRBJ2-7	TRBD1	CATSDTDRGEQYF	TGTGCCACCAGTGATACGGACAGGGGCGAGCAGTACTTC
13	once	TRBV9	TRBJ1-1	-	CASSVAWNTEAFF	TGTGCCAGCAGCGTAGCATGGAACACTGAAGCTTTCTTT
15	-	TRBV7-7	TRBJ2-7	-	CASSHGDGGTYEQYF	TGTGCCAGCAGCCACGGGGACGGCGGGACCTACGAGCAGTACTTC
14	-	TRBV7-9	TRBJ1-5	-	CASSSGISNQPQHF	TGTGCCAGCAGCTCAGGGATTAGCAATCAGCCCCAGCATTTT
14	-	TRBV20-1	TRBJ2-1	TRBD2	CSAELAGGYNEQFF	TGCAGTGCTGAACTAGCGGGAGGGTACAATGAGCAGTTCTTC
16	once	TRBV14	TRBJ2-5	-	CASSQVPGWVQETQYF	TGTGCCAGCAGCCAAGTCCCGGGCTGGGTACAAGAGACCCAGTACTTC
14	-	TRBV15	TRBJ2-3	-	CATSRGQSTDTQYF	TGTGCCACCAGCAGAGGACAGAGCACAGATACGCAGTATTTT
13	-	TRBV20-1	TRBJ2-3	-	CSAQDSEPDTQYF	TGCAGTGCTCAGGACTCCGAGCCAGATACGCAGTATTTT
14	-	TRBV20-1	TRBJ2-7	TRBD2	CSAKGLLGYYEQYF	TGCAGTGCGAAGGGACTACTCGGATACTACGAGCAGTACTTC
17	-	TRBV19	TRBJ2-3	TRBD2	CASSTILAGGPGDTQYF	TGTGCCAGTAGTACAATACTAGCGGGAGGGCCCGGAGATACGCAGTATTTT
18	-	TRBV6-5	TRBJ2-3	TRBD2	CASSYLHSGSQSTDTQYF	TGTGCCAGCAGTTACCTACATAGCGGGAGCCAGAGCACAGATACGCAGTATTTT
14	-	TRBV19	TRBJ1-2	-	CASSIDHPLRGYTF	TGTGCCAGTAGTATAGACCACCCACTTCGTGGCTACACCTTC
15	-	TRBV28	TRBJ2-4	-	CASSFTGLAKNIQYF	TGTGCCAGCAGTTTCACGGGACTAGCCAAAAACATTCAGTACTTC
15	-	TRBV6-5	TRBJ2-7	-	CASSSRSTGWYEQYF	TGTGCCAGCAGTTCCCGATCGACAGGATGGTACGAGCAGTACTTC
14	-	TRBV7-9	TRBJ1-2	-	CASSPKNDAQGYTF	TGTGCCAGCAGCCCTAAAAACGATGCACAGGGCTACACCTTC
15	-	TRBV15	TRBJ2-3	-	CATSRDPMVADTQYF	TGTGCCACCAGCAGAGATCCAATGGTGGCAGATACGCAGTATTTT
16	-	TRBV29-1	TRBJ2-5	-	CSVEEGDSHPRETQYF	TGCAGCGTTGAAGAGGGTGACAGTCACCCGAGGGAGACCCAGTACTTC
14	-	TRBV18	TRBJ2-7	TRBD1	CASSPTGALYEQYF	TGTGCCAGCTCACCGACAGGGGCCTTGTACGAGCAGTACTTC
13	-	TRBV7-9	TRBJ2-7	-	CASSLEVSYEQYF	TGTGCCAGCAGCTTAGAGGTCTCCTACGAGCAGTACTTC
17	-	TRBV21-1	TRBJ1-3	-	CASSRRTGSHSGNTIYF	TGTGCCAGCAGCAGACGTACAGGGTCCCACTCTGGAAACACCATATATTTT
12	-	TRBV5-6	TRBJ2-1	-	CASRAKYNEQFF	TGTGCCAGCCGGGCAAAATACAATGAGCAGTTCTTC
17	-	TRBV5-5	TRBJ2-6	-	CASSLGDAHSGANVLTF	TGTGCCAGCAGCCTGGGGGACGCTCACTCTGGGGCCAACGTCCTGACTTTC
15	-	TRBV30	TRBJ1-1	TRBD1	CAWSKGTGRVTEAFF	TGTGCCTGGAGTAAAGGGACAGGGAGAGTAACTGAAGCTTTCTTT
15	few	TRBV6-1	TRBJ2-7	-	CASSGVDVSSYEQYF	TGTGCCAGCAGTGGGGTGGACGTCAGCTCCTACGAGCAGTACTTC
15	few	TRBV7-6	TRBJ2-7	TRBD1	CANSLGQGGNYEQYF	TGTGCCAACAGCTTAGGACAGGGGGGAAACTACGAGCAGTACTTC
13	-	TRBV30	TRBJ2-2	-	CAWSRPYTGELFF	TGTGCCTGGAGTCGGCCGTACACCGGGGAGCTGTTTTTT
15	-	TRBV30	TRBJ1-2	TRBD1	CAWSVQTGSLDGYTF	TGTGCCTGGAGTGTACAGACAGGGAGTCTCGATGGCTACACCTTC
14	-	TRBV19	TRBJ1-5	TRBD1	CASKAGQGNQPQHF	TGTGCCAGTAAGGCGGGACAGGGCAATCAGCCCCAGCATTTT
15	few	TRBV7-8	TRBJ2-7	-	CASSLGGPGDYEQYF	TGTGCCAGCAGCTTAGGAGGCCCGGGAGACTACGAGCAGTACTTC
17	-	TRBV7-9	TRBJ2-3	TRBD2	CASSSGLAGGRGDTQYF	TGTGCCAGCAGCTCGGGACTAGCGGGAGGGAGGGGGGATACGCAGTATTTT
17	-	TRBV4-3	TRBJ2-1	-	CASSQDLPGGRYNEQFF	TGCGCCAGCAGCCAAGATCTTCCCGGTGGGCGCTACAATGAGCAGTTCTTC
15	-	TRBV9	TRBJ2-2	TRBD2	CASSVVGGFPGELFF	TGTGCCAGCAGCGTAGTGGGAGGGTTCCCCGGGGAGCTGTTTTTT
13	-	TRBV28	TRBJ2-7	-	CASIGPSIVEQYF	TGTGCCAGCATTGGTCCTTCAATTGTGGAGCAGTACTTC
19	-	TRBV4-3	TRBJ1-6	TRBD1	CASSQERTGGFADNSPLHF	TGCGCCAGCAGCCAAGAAAGGACAGGGGGCTTCGCGGATAATTCACCCCTCCACTTT
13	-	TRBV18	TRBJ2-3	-	CASSRTRADTQYF	TGTGCCAGCTCGCGGACGAGAGCCGATACGCAGTATTTT
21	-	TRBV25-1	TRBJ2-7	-	CASSESPPRDPIPMSSYEQYF	TGTGCCAGCAGTGAATCCCCCCCGCGCGACCCAATACCCATGAGCTCCTACGAGCAGTACTTC
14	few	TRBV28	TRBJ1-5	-	CASSPPGGNQPQHF	TGTGCCAGCAGTCCACCCGGGGGCAATCAGCCCCAGCATTTT
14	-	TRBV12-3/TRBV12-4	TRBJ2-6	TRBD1	CASSPGTGRIVLTF	TGTGCCAGCAGCCCCGGGACAGGGAGGATCGTCCTGACTTTC
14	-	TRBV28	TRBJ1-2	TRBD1	CASTPTGNGYGYTF	TGTGCCAGCACCCCGACAGGGAACGGCTATGGCTACACCTTC
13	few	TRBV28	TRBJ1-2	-	CASSLARLGGYTF	TGTGCCAGCAGTTTGGCACGGCTCGGAGGCTACACCTTC
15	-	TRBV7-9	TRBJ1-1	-	CASSSPGHSDTEAFF	TGTGCCAGCAGCTCTCCGGGTCACTCTGACACTGAAGCTTTCTTT